Presented here are 21 T cell receptor beta chains from one specimen sequenced in a study of cytomegalovirus exposure and HLA in healthy donors. Libraries were prepared by immunoSEQ multiplex PCR; TCRdb keeps only in-frame clonotypes and omits some of them. The table has fewer than 200,000 clones, 75% to 90% seen once; the top ten hold about 2.2%. Material: PBMCs. The receptors derive from a woman aged 18-30 years in good health and CMV-seronegative.

The rearrangement joins TRBV7-8 to TRBJ2-7, with 7 bases lining up with TRBD1. V was pared by 4 bases and J by 5 bases, with 8 bases of the junction left unmatched. Germline CDR1 SGHVS, CDR2 FQNEAQ. The CDR3 consists of 14 residues. CDR3 residues: CASSSYRGNHEQYF. For the CDR3, the DNA is TGTGCCAGCAGCTCCTACAGGGGCAACCACGAGCAGTACTTC.

The chain combines TRBV20-1 with TRBJ2-7, with D maybe TRBD1 (5 bases). The V end lost 6 bases, the J end lost 4 bases, and 10 bases lay between the germline ends. CDR1 DFQATT and CDR2 SNEGSKA come from the germline V gene (reference sequence). The CDR3 length is 11 residues. The CDR3 DNA reads as TGCAGTGCCTTAGACAGTTACGAGCAGTACTTC. It codes for CSALDSYEQYF.

The rearrangement uses TRBV2 and TRBJ1-1; 7 bases line up with TRBD1. The CDR3 covers 13 residues. Germline CDR1 SNHLY, CDR2 FYNNEI. The junction had 8 bases not matched to a gene; V was cut back by 2 bases and J by 11 bases. CDR3 sequence: CASSERGGALAFF. In nucleotides, the CDR3 is TGTGCCAGCAGTGAAAGAGGGGGCGCTTTGGCTTTCTTT.

The chain joins TRBV19 to TRBJ1-2; possibly TRBD1 for D (5 bases). CDR1 is LNHDA, CDR2 SQIVND, per germline (reference sequence). This CDR3 contains 14 residues. Between the trimmed V and J ends, which lost 8 bases and 2 bases, there was a span of 15 bases. The CDR3 loop is CASGNQGMNYGYTF. The DNA for the CDR3 is TGTGCCAGTGGGAACCAGGGAATGAACTATGGCTACACCTTC.

The J gene is TRBJ1-1, the V gene TRBV5-1; 7 bases match TRBD1. V lost 0 bases to trimming and J lost 4 bases; unmatched junction nucleotides: 9. The V gene's germline CDR1 is SGHRS and CDR2 YFSETQ. The CDR3 runs to 16 residues. CDR3 residues: CASSLDVRGLLTEAFF. CDR3 nucleotides: TGCGCCAGCAGCTTGGACGTAAGGGGGCTCCTCACTGAAGCTTTCTTT.

The V call is TRBV6-5, the J call TRBJ2-7; the D gene is possibly TRBD1 (6 bases). The CDR3 has 14 residues. Between the trimmed V and J ends, which lost 6 bases and 3 bases, there was a span of 15 bases. Germline V gene sequence: CDR1 MNHEY, CDR2 SVGAGI. The CDR3 coding sequence is TGTGCCAGCAGCCTTTTTTCAGGGGACTACGAGCAGTACTTC. This sequence encodes CASSLFSGDYEQYF.

This sequence joins TRBV4-1 and TRBJ2-5, with TRBD1 matching 11 bases. V shed 5 bases and J 4 bases; nucleotides not matched to a gene: 12. CDR1 MGHRA and CDR2 YSYEKL come from the germline V gene. This CDR3 has 17 residues. The CDR3 loop is CASSFGQGANSGETQYF. The CDR3 region has the DNA TGCGCCAGCAGCTTCGGACAGGGGGCGAATAGCGGAGAGACCCAGTACTTC.

The rearrangement links TRBV27 to TRBJ2-2; 11 bases are a match to TRBD2. The CDR3 is 18 residues long. V lost 3 bases, J lost 0 bases, and 6 bases stayed unmatched. Germline V gene data show CDR1 as MNHEY and CDR2 as SMNVEV (reference sequence). CDR3 sequence: CASSFAILAGANTGELFF. The CDR3 region has the DNA TGTGCCAGCAGTTTCGCGATACTAGCGGGGGCGAACACCGGGGAGCTGTTTTTT.

The chain recombines TRBV6-6 with TRBJ1-3; TRBD1 might be the D (5 bases). The CDR3 runs 15 residues. V gave up 5 bases and J gave up 5 bases, with 16 bases separating them. The germline gives CDR1 MNHNY, CDR2 SVGAGI (reference sequence). The chain's CDR3 is CASSRSGGGRNTIYF. DNA of the CDR3: TGTGCCAGCAGTCGAAGCGGGGGGGGTAGAAACACCATATATTTT.

The chain uses TRBV7-9 and TRBJ1-3, with no clear D. V was clipped by 8 bases and J by 4 bases, with 6 bases between them. This CDR3 region has 11 residues. CDR1 is SEHNR, CDR2 FQNEAQ, per germline (reference sequence). CDR3 amino acids: CASELGNTIYF. In nucleotides, the CDR3 is TGTGCCAGCGAACTGGGAAACACCATATATTTT.

The J gene is TRBJ2-5, the V gene TRBV12-5; TRBD2 agrees at 11 bases. Germline assignment: CDR1 LGHNT and CDR2 FRNRAP. Germline trimming cut 6 bases from V and 2 bases from J; bases unmatched to any gene: 14. This CDR3 is 18 amino acids long. In DNA, the CDR3 is TGTGCTAGTGGGCCCCCCCTAGCGGGGGGAAACCCTCAAGAGACCCAGTACTTC. As protein: CASGPPLAGGNPQETQYF.

This chain links TRBV19 with TRBJ1-4, with D possibly being TRBD1 (5 bases). The CDR3 contains 14 residues. The ends were cut back, 3 bases at V and 3 bases at J, with 8 bases in the middle. Germline V lookup: CDR1 LNHDA, CDR2 SQIVND (reference sequence). CDR3 residues: CASSMGLANEKLFF. The CDR3, as DNA: TGTGCCAGTAGTATGGGGCTAGCTAATGAAAAACTGTTTTTT.

V usage is TRBV2 and J usage is TRBJ2-5; a possible D gene is TRBD1 (6 bases). This CDR3 has 14 amino acids. The germline V gene has CDR1 SNHLY and CDR2 FYNNEI. Trimming took off 8 bases at V and 1 base at J, with 14 bases between the two ends. CDR3 in DNA: TGTGCCAGCCGCCAGGGGCGGCTCCAAGAGACCCAGTACTTC. Its translation is CASRQGRLQETQYF. Supplemented by reference TRBV2 and TRBJ2-5, the full variable domain reads EPEVTQTPSHQVTQMGQEVILRCVPISNHLYFYWYRQILGQKVEFLVSFYNNEISEKSEIFDDQFSVERPDGSNFTLKIRSTKLEDSAMYFCASRQGRLQETQYFGPGTRLLVL.

V usage is TRBV5-1 and J usage is TRBJ2-5; D perhaps matches TRBD1 (5 bases). The CDR3 has 14 amino acids. The germline CDR1 and CDR2 sequences are SGHRS and YFSETQ. Trimming pared 6 bases from V and 3 bases from J, leaving 15 bases between. This chain's CDR3 is CASTLLEGEETQYF. CDR3 nucleotides: TGCGCCAGCACCCTCCTGGAAGGGGAAGAGACCCAGTACTTC. The full variable domain, completed using reference TRBV5-1 and TRBJ2-5, is KAGVTQTPRYLIKTRGQQVTLSCSPISGHRSVSWYQQTPGQGLQFLFEYFSETQRNKGNFPGRFSGRQFSNSRSEMNVSTLELGDSALYLCASTLLEGEETQYFGPGTRLLVL.

The rearrangement links TRBV5-4 to TRBJ1-2; perhaps TRBD1 as D (5 bases). The CDR3 is 15 amino acids. V dropped 4 bases and J dropped 6 bases, with 19 bases sitting between them. Germline CDR1 reads SGHNT; CDR2 reads YYREEE (reference sequence). The CDR3, as DNA: TGTGCCAGCAGCCCTCCCCCCGGGGGTCCCCATGGCTACACCTTC. Translation gives CASSPPPGGPHGYTF.

This clone came up once. This chain links TRBV7-2 with TRBJ2-3; TRBD2 matches 12 bases. The V segment lost 5 bases and the J segment 1 base; nucleotides outside the gene matches: 7. Germline V CDR1 and CDR2: SGHTA, FQGNSA. The CDR3 has 17 residues. DNA of the CDR3: TGTGCCAGCAGCGGATCTAGCGGGAGGGCCGGCACAGATACGCAGTATTTT. Protein: CASSGSSGRAGTDTQYF.

This chain joins TRBV27 and TRBJ2-4; TRBD1 agrees at 7 bases. The trim removed 1 base at V and 0 bases at J, leaving 12 bases unmatched. The CDR3 totals 19 residues. The germline V gene encodes CDR1 MNHEY and CDR2 SMNVEV (reference sequence). The CDR3 nucleotides are TGTGCCAGCAGTTTATTCGGCCCGAGAGGGGACAGAGCCAAAAACATTCAGTACTTC. Encoded protein: CASSLFGPRGDRAKNIQYF.

This rearrangement joins TRBV7-9 to TRBJ2-1; 8 bases align to TRBD1. The V gene's germline CDR1 is SEHNR and CDR2 FQNEAQ (reference sequence). V shed 3 bases and J 3 bases; nucleotides not matched to a gene: 10. This CDR3 comprises 17 residues. The DNA for the CDR3 is TGTGCCAGCAGCTTCGGTACCTCGGGACAGGTCTACAATGAGCAGTTCTTC. It yields the protein CASSFGTSGQVYNEQFF.

The chain is built from TRBV27 and TRBJ1-5; D gene unclear. The CDR3 consists of 13 residues. Germline assignment: CDR1 MNHEY and CDR2 SMNVEV (reference sequence). Trimming removed 3 bases from V and 4 bases from J, with 7 bases in between. This CDR3 reads CASSFGLNQPQHF. CDR3 DNA: TGTGCCAGCAGTTTCGGACTTAATCAGCCCCAGCATTTT.

V gene TRBV10-3 combines with J gene TRBJ2-7; a possible D gene is TRBD1 (6 bases). The V end lost 6 bases, the J end lost 6 bases, and 24 bases lay between the germline ends. CDR3 size: 16 residues. From germline, CDR1 is ENHRY and CDR2 SYGVKD. The CDR3 protein is CAIRKDLGGEPGEQYF. CDR3 DNA sequence: TGTGCCATCAGAAAGGACTTAGGGGGAGAACCGGGCGAGCAGTACTTC.

The rearrangement uses TRBV7-2 and TRBJ2-5; TRBD2 matches at 12 bases. J was trimmed by 5 bases and V by 5 bases; bases with no gene match: 6. Per the germline V gene, CDR1 is SGHTA and CDR2 is FQGNSA. The CDR3 has 15 amino acids. CDR3 residues: CASSPPLAGGETQYF. The CDR3 nucleotides read TGTGCCAGCAGCCCTCCACTAGCGGGAGGCGAGACCCAGTACTTC.